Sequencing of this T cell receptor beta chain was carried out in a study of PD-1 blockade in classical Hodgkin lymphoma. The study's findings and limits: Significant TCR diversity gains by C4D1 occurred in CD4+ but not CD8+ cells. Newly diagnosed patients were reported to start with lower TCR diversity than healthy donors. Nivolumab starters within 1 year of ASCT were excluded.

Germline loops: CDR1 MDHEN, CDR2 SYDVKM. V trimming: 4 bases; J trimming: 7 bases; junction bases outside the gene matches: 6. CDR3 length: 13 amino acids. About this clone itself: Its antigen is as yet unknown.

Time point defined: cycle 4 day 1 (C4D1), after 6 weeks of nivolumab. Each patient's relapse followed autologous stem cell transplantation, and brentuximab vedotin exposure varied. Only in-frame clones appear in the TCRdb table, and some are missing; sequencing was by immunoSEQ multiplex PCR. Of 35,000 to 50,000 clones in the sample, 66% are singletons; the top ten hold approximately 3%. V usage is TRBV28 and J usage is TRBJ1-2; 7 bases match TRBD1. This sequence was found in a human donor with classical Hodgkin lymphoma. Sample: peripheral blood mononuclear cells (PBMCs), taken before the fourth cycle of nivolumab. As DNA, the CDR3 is TGTGCCAGCAGTTCGACAGGGATGCTTGGCTACACCTTC. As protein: CASSSTGMLGYTF.